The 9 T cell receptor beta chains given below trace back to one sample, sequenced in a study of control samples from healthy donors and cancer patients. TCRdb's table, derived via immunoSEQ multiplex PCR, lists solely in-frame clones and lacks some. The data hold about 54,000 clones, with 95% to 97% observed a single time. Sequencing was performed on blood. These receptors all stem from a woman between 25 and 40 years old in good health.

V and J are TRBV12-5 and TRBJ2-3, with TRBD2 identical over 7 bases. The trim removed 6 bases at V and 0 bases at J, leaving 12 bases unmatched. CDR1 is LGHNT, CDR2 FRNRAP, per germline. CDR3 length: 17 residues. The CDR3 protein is CASGSGGATRSTDTQYF. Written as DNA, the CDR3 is TGTGCTAGTGGGTCGGGGGGTGCAACTAGGAGCACAGATACGCAGTATTTT. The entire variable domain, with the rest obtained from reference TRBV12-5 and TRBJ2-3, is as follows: DARVTQTPRHKVTEMGQEVTMRCQPILGHNTVFWYRQTMMQGLELLAYFRNRAPLDDSGMPKDRFSAEMPDATLATLKIQPSEPRDSAVYFCASGSGGATRSTDTQYFGPGTRLTVL.

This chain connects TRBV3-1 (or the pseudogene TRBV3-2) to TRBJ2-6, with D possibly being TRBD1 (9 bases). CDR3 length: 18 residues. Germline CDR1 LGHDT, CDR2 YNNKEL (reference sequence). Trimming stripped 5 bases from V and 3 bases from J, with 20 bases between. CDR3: CASSSPGQGLGGANVLTF. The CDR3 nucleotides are TGTGCCAGCAGCTCTCCGGGACAGGGACTAGGTGGGGCCAACGTCCTGACTTTC.

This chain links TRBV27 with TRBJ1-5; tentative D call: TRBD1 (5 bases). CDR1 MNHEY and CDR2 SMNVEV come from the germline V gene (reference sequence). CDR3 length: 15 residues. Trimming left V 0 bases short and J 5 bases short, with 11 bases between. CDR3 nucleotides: TGTGCCAGCAGTTTATCTTGGGGGGTGCATCAGCCCCAGCATTTT. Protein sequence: CASSLSWGVHQPQHF.

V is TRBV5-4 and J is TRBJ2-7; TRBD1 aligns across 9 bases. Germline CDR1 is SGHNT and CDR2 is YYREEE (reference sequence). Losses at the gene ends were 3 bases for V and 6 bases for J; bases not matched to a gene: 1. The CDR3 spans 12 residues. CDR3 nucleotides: TGTGCCAGCAGCTGGACAGGGGCCGAGCAGTACTTC. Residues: CASSWTGAEQYF.

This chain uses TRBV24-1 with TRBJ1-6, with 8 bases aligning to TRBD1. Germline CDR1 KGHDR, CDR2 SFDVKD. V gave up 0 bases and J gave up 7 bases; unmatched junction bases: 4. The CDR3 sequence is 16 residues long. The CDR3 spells CATSDLGRGPNSPLHF. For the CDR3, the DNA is TGTGCCACCAGTGATTTGGGCAGGGGGCCCAATTCACCCCTCCACTTT.

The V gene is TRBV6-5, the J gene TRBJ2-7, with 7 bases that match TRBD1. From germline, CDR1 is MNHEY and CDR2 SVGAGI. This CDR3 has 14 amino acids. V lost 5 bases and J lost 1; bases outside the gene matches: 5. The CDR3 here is CASSRQGESYEQYF. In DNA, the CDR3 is TGTGCCAGCAGTCGACAGGGAGAATCCTACGAGCAGTACTTC.

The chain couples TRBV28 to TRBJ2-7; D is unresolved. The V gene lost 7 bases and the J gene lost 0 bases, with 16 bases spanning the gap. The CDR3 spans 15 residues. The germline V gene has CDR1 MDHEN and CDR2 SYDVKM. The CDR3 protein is CASTPDGLPSYEQYF. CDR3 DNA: TGTGCCAGCACCCCCGACGGTCTGCCCTCCTACGAGCAGTACTTC.

The CDR3 sequence: CASSETSGRAIEQFF. CDR3 sequence (DNA): TGTGCCAGCAGTGAAACTAGCGGGAGGGCCATTGAGCAGTTCTTC. The J gene is TRBJ2-1, the V gene TRBV2, with 13 bases fitting TRBD2. The length of the CDR3 is 15 residues. CDR1 is SNHLY, CDR2 FYNNEI, per germline. J was trimmed by 9 bases and V by 2 bases; bases with no gene match: 4.

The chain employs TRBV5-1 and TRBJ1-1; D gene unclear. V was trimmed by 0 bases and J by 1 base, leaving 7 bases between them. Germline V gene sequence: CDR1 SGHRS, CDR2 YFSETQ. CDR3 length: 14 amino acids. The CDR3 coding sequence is TGCGCCAGCAGCTTGGAGGCCCCGAACACTGAAGCTTTCTTT. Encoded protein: CASSLEAPNTEAFF.